A selection of T cell receptor beta chains follows, all from one sample in a study of blood T cell repertoires in COVID-19. Repertoires were generated with immunoSEQ multiplex PCR, while TCRdb's copy carries only in-frame clones and drops some. The sample yields about 150,000 clones, 75% to 90% seen once. The sequencing sample was made of peripheral blood. The receptor source for this set is a man aged 55 to 69 with acute or convalescent COVID-19. CDR3s include the opening cysteine and the closing phenylalanine or tryptophan. Each record gives: CDR3 length, D gene, clone size, J gene, V gene, CDR3 protein, CDR3 DNA. The D gene is left open where the match is weak. Rows give clone size only sometimes, using once, few, many, or a class for an expanded clone.

CDR3 length: 14; D gene: TRBD2; clone size: -; J gene: TRBJ2-3; V gene: TRBV28; CDR3 protein: CASSYSGGADTQYF; CDR3 DNA: TGTGCCAGCAGTTATAGCGGGGGGGCAGATACGCAGTATTTT
CDR3 length: 14; D gene: -; clone size: -; J gene: TRBJ2-7; V gene: TRBV6-6; CDR3 protein: CASSYGGAAYEQYF; CDR3 DNA: TGTGCCAGCAGTTACGGGGGGGCAGCCTACGAGCAGTACTTC
CDR3 length: 15; D gene: -; clone size: -; J gene: TRBJ1-4; V gene: TRBV27; CDR3 protein: CASSPPGTRNEKLFF; CDR3 DNA: TGTGCCAGCAGCCCCCCAGGGACAAGAAATGAAAAACTGTTTTTT
CDR3 length: 12; D gene: TRBD2; clone size: -; J gene: TRBJ2-1; V gene: TRBV15; CDR3 protein: CATSAGGREEFF; CDR3 DNA: TGTGCCACCAGCGCCGGGGGGAGGGAAGAGTTCTTC
CDR3 length: 13; D gene: TRBD1; clone size: -; J gene: TRBJ2-1; V gene: TRBV7-3; CDR3 protein: CASSSGTGNEQFF; CDR3 DNA: TGTGCCAGCAGCTCTGGGACAGGGAATGAGCAGTTCTTC
CDR3 length: 15; D gene: TRBD1; clone size: -; J gene: TRBJ1-1; V gene: TRBV5-1; CDR3 protein: CASSLAGQSGTEAFF; CDR3 DNA: TGCGCCAGCAGCTTGGCGGGACAGTCAGGCACTGAAGCTTTCTTT
CDR3 length: 15; D gene: TRBD2; clone size: -; J gene: TRBJ2-1; V gene: TRBV5-4; CDR3 protein: CASRHSGGRADEQFF; CDR3 DNA: TGTGCCAGCAGACACTCTGGAGGGAGGGCCGATGAGCAGTTCTTC
CDR3 length: 15; D gene: -; clone size: -; J gene: TRBJ2-3; V gene: TRBV6-4; CDR3 protein: CASSRSAGSTDTQYF; CDR3 DNA: TGTGCCAGCAGTCGTTCCGCAGGAAGCACAGATACGCAGTATTTT
CDR3 length: 16; D gene: TRBD2; clone size: -; J gene: TRBJ2-3; V gene: TRBV7-2; CDR3 protein: CASSSQAGGATDTQYF; CDR3 DNA: TGTGCCAGCAGCTCCCAAGCGGGGGGCGCCACAGATACGCAGTATTTT
CDR3 length: 11; D gene: -; clone size: -; J gene: TRBJ1-2; V gene: TRBV11-3; CDR3 protein: CATWLDYGYTF; CDR3 DNA: TGTGCCACCTGGCTGGACTATGGCTACACCTTC
CDR3 length: 13; D gene: -; clone size: -; J gene: TRBJ2-5; V gene: TRBV5-1; CDR3 protein: CASRKSNGETQYF; CDR3 DNA: TGCGCCAGCAGGAAGAGTAACGGGGAGACCCAGTACTTC
CDR3 length: 15; D gene: -; clone size: -; J gene: TRBJ2-3; V gene: TRBV9; CDR3 protein: CASSVERHSTDTQYF; CDR3 DNA: TGTGCCAGCAGCGTAGAACGACATAGCACAGATACGCAGTATTTT
CDR3 length: 14; D gene: -; clone size: -; J gene: TRBJ1-5; V gene: TRBV9; CDR3 protein: CASSVGTGYQPQHF; CDR3 DNA: TGTGCCAGCAGCGTAGGAACAGGGTATCAGCCCCAGCATTTT
CDR3 length: 13; D gene: TRBD1; clone size: -; J gene: TRBJ2-5; V gene: TRBV12-3/TRBV12-4; CDR3 protein: CASSNRGQETQYF; CDR3 DNA: TGTGCCAGCAGTAACAGGGGGCAAGAGACCCAGTACTTC
CDR3 length: 16; D gene: -; clone size: -; J gene: TRBJ1-5; V gene: TRBV2; CDR3 protein: CASNSRGNLVGQPQHF; CDR3 DNA: TGTGCCAGCAACTCCAGGGGAAACCTGGTTGGTCAGCCCCAGCATTTT
CDR3 length: 14; D gene: -; clone size: -; J gene: TRBJ1-1; V gene: TRBV7-8; CDR3 protein: CASSPREGNTEAFF; CDR3 DNA: TGTGCCAGCAGCCCCCGGGAAGGGAACACTGAAGCTTTCTTT
CDR3 length: 14; D gene: -; clone size: -; J gene: TRBJ2-7; V gene: TRBV27; CDR3 protein: CASRKGGGPYEQYF; CDR3 DNA: TGTGCCAGCCGGAAGGGGGGGGGCCCCTACGAGCAGTACTTC
CDR3 length: 17; D gene: TRBD2; clone size: -; J gene: TRBJ2-1; V gene: TRBV27; CDR3 protein: CASSLESGMAPRNEQFF; CDR3 DNA: TGTGCCAGCAGTTTGGAAAGCGGGATGGCGCCCCGCAATGAGCAGTTCTTC
CDR3 length: 14; D gene: TRBD1; clone size: -; J gene: TRBJ2-7; V gene: TRBV19; CDR3 protein: CASSTTGGSDEQYF; CDR3 DNA: TGTGCCAGTAGTACGACAGGGGGCTCTGACGAGCAGTACTTC
CDR3 length: 15; D gene: -; clone size: -; J gene: TRBJ1-6; V gene: TRBV7-3; CDR3 protein: CASSRGPGEGSPLHF; CDR3 DNA: TGTGCCAGCAGCCGCGGACCCGGGGAGGGTTCACCCCTCCACTTT
CDR3 length: 15; D gene: TRBD1; clone size: few; J gene: TRBJ1-2; V gene: TRBV5-1; CDR3 protein: CASSLGTGEASGYTF; CDR3 DNA: TGCGCCAGCAGCTTGGGGACAGGGGAGGCTAGTGGCTACACCTTC
CDR3 length: 14; D gene: TRBD1; clone size: -; J gene: TRBJ1-3; V gene: TRBV7-9; CDR3 protein: CASSRQGTGNTIYF; CDR3 DNA: TGTGCCAGCAGCCGACAGGGAACTGGAAACACCATATATTTT
CDR3 length: 16; D gene: -; clone size: -; J gene: TRBJ2-7; V gene: TRBV28; CDR3 protein: CASTTTGFSYSYEQYF; CDR3 DNA: TGTGCCAGCACCACTACAGGGTTTTCTTACTCCTACGAGCAGTACTTC
CDR3 length: 14; D gene: -; clone size: -; J gene: TRBJ1-4; V gene: TRBV4-2; CDR3 protein: CASSRRGAGEKLFF; CDR3 DNA: TGTGCCAGCAGCCGGAGGGGCGCGGGGGAAAAACTGTTTTTT
CDR3 length: 15; D gene: -; clone size: -; J gene: TRBJ2-5; V gene: TRBV3-1/TRBV3-2; CDR3 protein: CASSQDSAHQETQYF; CDR3 DNA: TGTGCCAGCAGCCAAGATAGCGCGCACCAAGAGACCCAGTACTTC
CDR3 length: 14; D gene: -; clone size: -; J gene: TRBJ1-2; V gene: TRBV5-1; CDR3 protein: CASSRPDTHHGYTF; CDR3 DNA: TGCGCCAGCAGTCGTCCAGACACCCACCATGGCTACACCTTC
CDR3 length: 14; D gene: TRBD1; clone size: -; J gene: TRBJ1-2; V gene: TRBV5-6; CDR3 protein: CASSVGTGGHGYTF; CDR3 DNA: TGTGCCAGCAGCGTCGGGACAGGGGGCCATGGCTACACCTTC
CDR3 length: 15; D gene: TRBD2; clone size: -; J gene: TRBJ2-2; V gene: TRBV6-4; CDR3 protein: CASSDWASGGGELFF; CDR3 DNA: TGTGCCAGCAGTGACTGGGCTAGCGGCGGCGGGGAGCTGTTTTTT
CDR3 length: 21; D gene: -; clone size: -; J gene: TRBJ1-1; V gene: TRBV6-2/TRBV6-3; CDR3 protein: CASSYSRAPGRGAIINTEAFF; CDR3 DNA: TGTGCCAGCAGTTACTCGAGGGCGCCCGGCAGGGGAGCCATCATAAACACTGAAGCTTTCTTT
CDR3 length: 17; D gene: -; clone size: -; J gene: TRBJ2-1; V gene: TRBV27; CDR3 protein: CASSLFPRQVTYNEQFF; CDR3 DNA: TGTGCCAGCAGTTTATTCCCCAGACAGGTTACCTACAATGAGCAGTTCTTC
CDR3 length: 15; D gene: TRBD1; clone size: -; J gene: TRBJ2-2; V gene: TRBV10-3; CDR3 protein: CAISDKTGVTGELFF; CDR3 DNA: TGTGCCATCAGTGACAAGACAGGGGTGACCGGGGAGCTGTTTTTT
CDR3 length: 17; D gene: TRBD1; clone size: once; J gene: TRBJ2-5; V gene: TRBV18; CDR3 protein: CASSPRSMGQGLETQYF; CDR3 DNA: TGTGCCAGCTCACCACGGTCGATGGGACAGGGGTTGGAGACCCAGTACTTC
CDR3 length: 13; D gene: -; clone size: -; J gene: TRBJ2-5; V gene: TRBV5-4; CDR3 protein: CASSSREQETQYF; CDR3 DNA: TGTGCCAGCAGCTCCCGGGAACAAGAGACCCAGTACTTC
CDR3 length: 18; D gene: TRBD1; clone size: few; J gene: TRBJ2-3; V gene: TRBV27; CDR3 protein: CASSLRLAGQGYSGTQYF; CDR3 DNA: TGTGCCAGCAGTTTAAGGTTGGCGGGACAGGGTTACTCCGGTACGCAGTATTTT
CDR3 length: 16; D gene: TRBD2; clone size: once; J gene: TRBJ2-1; V gene: TRBV4-2; CDR3 protein: CASSQARGGFDNEQFF; CDR3 DNA: TGTGCCAGCAGCCAAGCTCGGGGGGGCTTCGACAATGAGCAGTTCTTC
CDR3 length: 13; D gene: TRBD2; clone size: once; J gene: TRBJ2-5; V gene: TRBV6-4; CDR3 protein: CASSVGLGETQYF; CDR3 DNA: TGTGCCAGCAGTGTCGGACTAGGGGAGACCCAGTACTTC
CDR3 length: 16; D gene: TRBD1; clone size: -; J gene: TRBJ2-1; V gene: TRBV5-1; CDR3 protein: CASSLAGTGVYNEQFF; CDR3 DNA: TGCGCCAGCAGCTTGGCCGGGACAGGGGTATACAATGAGCAGTTCTTC
CDR3 length: 13; D gene: -; clone size: -; J gene: TRBJ1-4; V gene: TRBV11-2; CDR3 protein: CASRPGATGKLFF; CDR3 DNA: TGTGCCAGCAGGCCAGGGGCCACCGGGAAACTGTTTTTT
CDR3 length: 15; D gene: TRBD1; clone size: -; J gene: TRBJ2-5; V gene: TRBV7-7; CDR3 protein: CASSLVGTGQETQYF; CDR3 DNA: TGTGCCAGCAGCTTAGTGGGGACAGGGCAAGAGACCCAGTACTTC
CDR3 length: 16; D gene: TRBD1; clone size: -; J gene: TRBJ1-5; V gene: TRBV19; CDR3 protein: CASRPDRGLSRQPQHF; CDR3 DNA: TGTGCCAGTAGACCGGACAGGGGGCTCTCTAGGCAGCCCCAGCATTTT
CDR3 length: 13; D gene: -; clone size: -; J gene: TRBJ1-4; V gene: TRBV3-1/TRBV3-2; CDR3 protein: CASSPGGNEKLFF; CDR3 DNA: TGTGCCAGCAGCCCGGGGGGGAATGAAAAACTGTTTTTT
CDR3 length: 16; D gene: TRBD2; clone size: -; J gene: TRBJ2-3; V gene: TRBV4-1; CDR3 protein: CASSQVAGGSTDTQYF; CDR3 DNA: TGCGCCAGCAGCCAGGTAGCGGGAGGGAGCACAGATACGCAGTATTTT
CDR3 length: 17; D gene: TRBD1; clone size: once; J gene: TRBJ1-5; V gene: TRBV5-6; CDR3 protein: CASSEFYSGQGGQPQHF; CDR3 DNA: TGTGCCAGCAGCGAGTTTTACAGCGGACAGGGGGGTCAGCCCCAGCATTTT
CDR3 length: 14; D gene: -; clone size: few; J gene: TRBJ2-1; V gene: TRBV5-1; CDR3 protein: CASSSWQINNEQFF; CDR3 DNA: TGCGCCAGCAGCTCTTGGCAGATTAACAATGAGCAGTTCTTC
CDR3 length: 10; D gene: -; clone size: -; J gene: TRBJ2-7; V gene: TRBV6-2/TRBV6-3; CDR3 protein: CASSRGLQYF; CDR3 DNA: TGTGCCAGCAGTCGAGGGTTGCAGTACTTC
CDR3 length: 15; D gene: -; clone size: -; J gene: TRBJ2-1; V gene: TRBV6-5; CDR3 protein: CASLRAGAPYNEQFF; CDR3 DNA: TGTGCCAGCCTCAGGGCGGGGGCCCCTTACAATGAGCAGTTCTTC
CDR3 length: 17; D gene: -; clone size: -; J gene: TRBJ2-5; V gene: TRBV4-1; CDR3 protein: CASSQDIVGASQETQYF; CDR3 DNA: TGCGCCAGCAGCCAAGATATAGTTGGGGCCAGCCAAGAGACCCAGTACTTC
CDR3 length: 15; D gene: TRBD1; clone size: -; J gene: TRBJ2-7; V gene: TRBV6-2/TRBV6-3; CDR3 protein: CASSYSNRGDYEQYF; CDR3 DNA: TGTGCCAGCAGTTACTCGAACAGGGGAGACTACGAGCAGTACTTC
CDR3 length: 16; D gene: TRBD1; clone size: once; J gene: TRBJ2-5; V gene: TRBV9; CDR3 protein: CASSATSGQAQETQYF; CDR3 DNA: TGTGCCAGCAGCGCTACCTCGGGACAGGCCCAAGAGACCCAGTACTTC
CDR3 length: 13; D gene: TRBD2; clone size: -; J gene: TRBJ2-7; V gene: TRBV6-5; CDR3 protein: CASKWASGGEQYF; CDR3 DNA: TGTGCCAGCAAGTGGGCATCGGGAGGCGAGCAGTACTTC
CDR3 length: 16; D gene: -; clone size: -; J gene: TRBJ2-7; V gene: TRBV7-2; CDR3 protein: CASSLRLALSRYEQYF; CDR3 DNA: TGTGCCAGCAGCTTAAGGTTAGCGCTTTCAAGATACGAGCAGTACTTC